The TCR beta chain described here comes from a study of blood T cell repertoires in COVID-19. Study summary: T cells, B-cell-depleted T cells, or PBMCs provided the cDNA or gDNA that served as material.

Original analysis: For nucleated cells, counts were estimated from reference gene primer amplification. This table comes from immunoSEQ multiplex PCR, and its TCRdb copy is limited to in-frame clones, with some not included. The DNA gave D and trimming, while V, J and clone size come from that table. The sample holds about 230,000 clones, 75% to 90% seen once. The TCR was taken from a man aged 40-55 years with acute or convalescent COVID-19. Sequencing input: peripheral blood.

The CDR3 DNA follows: TGTGCCAGCAGTGATGTTTCGATCGAAGGGGTTGGCGAGCAGTACTTC. Its translation is CASSDVSIEGVGEQYF. The chain employs TRBV6-1 and TRBJ2-7, with a tentative D call TRBD1 (5 bases). The V gene's germline CDR1 is MNHNS and CDR2 SASEGT. The CDR3 spans 16 residues. Trimming pared 3 bases from V and 6 bases from J, leaving 21 bases between.